This T cell receptor beta chain was sequenced during a study of OX40 agonist ivuxolimab in advanced cancers. Method: immunoSEQ multiplex PCR; TCRdb's copy keeps in-frame clones and lacks some. The sample has some 54,000 clones; about four fifths are singletons. The ends lost 4 bases at V and 2 bases at J; junction bases unmatched: 10. CDR3 length: 18 amino acids. Germline V gene lookup returns CDR1 KGHSH and CDR2 LQKENI. The gene calls are TRBV18 and TRBJ1-4; TRBD1 matches at 10 bases. Here the sequenced sample was CD4+ or CD8+ T cells sorted from blood, taken in a trial of the OX40 agonist ivuxolimab. This TCR derives from an adult with an advanced solid tumor such as melanoma, head and neck, liver or kidney cancer. The CDR3 DNA sequence: TGTGCCAGCTCACAGATGACAGGGGGCGCGGCGACTAATGAAAAACTGTTTTTT. As protein: CASSQMTGGAATNEKLFF. Using reference TRBV18 and TRBJ1-4 for the parts outside the CDR3, the full variable domain is NAGVMQNPRHLVRRRGQEARLRCSPMKGHSHVYWYRQLPEEGLKFMVYLQKENIIDESGMPKERFSAEFPKEGPSILRIQQVVRGDSAAYFCASSQMTGGAATNEKLFFGSGTQLSVL.